This passage covers 32 T cell receptor beta chains from one sample sequenced in a study of blood T cells in healthy people across ages. Primed by a sample-barcoded 5' primer and a J-beta primer mix, a second PCR proceeded for about 7 to 12 cycles. TCRdb re-derived calls from the 5' RACE reads in MiXCR, one entry per CDR3 protein. The table shows hundreds of thousands of distinct CDR3 sequences, with around a quarter occurring only once. The same sample was also studied in work on T cells of mothers and their children.

Sequenced material: blood. Every receptor here comes from a boy younger than 18 in good health.

In this sample, this clonotype turned up a few times. The DNA of the CDR3 is TGCGCCAGCAGCTTTCGAAAACCATGGCTAGCGGGGGCAAAGGACAATGAGCAGTTCTTC. Translating gives CASSFRKPWLAGAKDNEQFF. The chain recombines TRBV5-1 with TRBJ2-1; 10 bases agree with TRBD2. The CDR3 runs 20 residues. Germline CDR1 is SGHRS and CDR2 is YFSETQ. J gave up 5 bases and V 2 bases, and 19 bases lay outside the gene matches.

The chain is built from TRBV29-1 and TRBJ1-5; a weak D match, TRBD1 (5 bases). CDR1 and CDR2 from the germline V gene are SQVTM and ANQGSEA. This CDR3 spans 13 amino acids. V shed 7 bases and J shed 6 bases, with 16 bases lying between them. The CDR3 sequence: CSATITGGQPQHF. The CDR3 nucleotides read TGCAGCGCAACGATAACAGGAGGTCAGCCCCAGCATTTT. The full variable domain, completed using reference TRBV29-1 and TRBJ1-5, is SAVISQKPSRDICQRGTSLTIQCQVDSQVTMMFWYRQQPGQSLTLIATANQGSEATYESGFVIDKFPISRPNLTFSTLTVSNMSPEDSSIYLCSATITGGQPQHFGDGTRLSIL.

This clonotype occurred a few times. The CDR3 DNA is TGCAGTGCGACACTAGCGGGAGGTAGAGTTGAGCAGTTCTTC. It is translated as CSATLAGGRVEQFF. The rearrangement links TRBV20-1 to TRBJ2-1; TRBD2 matches 12 bases. V trimming: 6 bases; J trimming: 9 bases; junction bases outside the gene matches: 9. This CDR3 comprises 14 residues. The germline V gene has CDR1 DFQATT and CDR2 SNEGSKA (reference sequence).

This clonotype has a count of ten or more. The gene calls are TRBV7-8 and TRBJ2-3, with D possibly matching TRBD2 (5 bases). The V and J ends lost 5 bases and 2 bases respectively, with 14 bases between them. The germline V gene has CDR1 SGHVS and CDR2 FQNEAQ. CDR3 length: 15 residues. The CDR3 here is CASSTSERFTDTQYF. The CDR3 DNA reads TGTGCCAGCAGCACGTCTGAGCGGTTCACAGATACGCAGTATTTT.

This clonotype was observed a few times. V usage is TRBV5-5 and J usage is TRBJ2-7; TRBD2 is a possible D gene (5 bases). Trimming left V 0 bases short and J 2 bases short, with 15 bases between. Germline values: CDR1 SGHKS, CDR2 YYEKEE (reference sequence). CDR3 length equals 16 residues. This CDR3 reads CASSLEIGLQAYEQYF. CDR3 sequence (DNA): TGTGCCAGCAGCTTGGAGATCGGACTGCAGGCCTACGAGCAGTACTTC.

This clonotype has more than one count but fewer than ten. This chain joins TRBV4-1 and TRBJ2-6; D gene uncertain. The CDR3 sequence is 18 residues long. The germline gives CDR1 MGHRA, CDR2 YSYEKL. The germline V and J ends were trimmed by 0 bases and 0 bases, with 12 bases remaining between them. The CDR3 sequence is CASSQDGEALSGANVLTF. The CDR3 region has the DNA TGCGCCAGCAGCCAAGATGGGGAAGCTCTCTCTGGGGCCAACGTCCTGACTTTC.

This clonotype showed up just a few times. The chain is built from TRBV29-1 and TRBJ2-7, with 11 bases aligning to TRBD1. This CDR3 has 15 amino acids. V shed 0 bases, J shed 6 bases, and the junction held 7 bases outside the gene matches. CDR1 SQVTM and CDR2 ANQGSEA come from the germline V gene. The CDR3 nucleotides are TGCAGCGTTGAAGATCTACCGGGACAGGGGGGCGAGCAGTACTTC. This codes for CSVEDLPGQGGEQYF.

The chain combines TRBV27 with TRBJ1-1; D remains ambiguous. The CDR3 is 13 residues long. Trimming shortened V by 6 bases and J by 0 bases, and 8 bases separated the two germline ends. CDR1 MNHEY and CDR2 SMNVEV come from the germline V gene (reference sequence). For the CDR3, the DNA is TGTGCCAGCAGGACTTTGATGAACACTGAAGCTTTCTTT. It is translated as CASRTLMNTEAFF.

The chain links TRBV28 to TRBJ2-3; D remains ambiguous. Trimming pared 2 bases from V and 11 bases from J, leaving 8 bases between. The germline CDR1 and CDR2 sequences are MDHEN and SYDVKM. This CDR3 is built from 11 residues. The CDR3 DNA sequence: TGTGCCAGCAGTTTAAGTAGAGAGCAGTATTTT. Protein product: CASSLSREQYF.

This chain links TRBV11-2 with TRBJ2-5; 8 bases match TRBD2. V lost 6 bases to trimming and J lost 4 bases; unmatched junction nucleotides: 10. CDR1 is SGHAT, CDR2 FQNNGV, per germline. The CDR3 has 15 residues. The CDR3 region is CASSLRGGQGETQYF. In nucleotides, the CDR3 is TGTGCCAGCAGTTTGCGCGGGGGGCAGGGAGAGACCCAGTACTTC.

This clonotype was observed a few times. The V call is TRBV7-2, the J call TRBJ1-2, with D possibly TRBD1 on 5 matching bases. CDR1 is SGHTA and CDR2 is FQGNSA in the germline V gene. Trimming shortened V by 11 bases and J by 3 bases, and 10 bases separated the two germline ends. The CDR3 consists of 11 residues. The chain's CDR3 is CAAGFHYGYTF. The DNA for the CDR3 is TGTGCCGCAGGGTTCCACTATGGCTACACCTTC.

In this sample, this clonotype turned up a few times. The chain is built from TRBV7-3 and TRBJ2-5; 10 bases match TRBD2. Trimming removed 2 bases from V and 5 bases from J; junction bases left unmatched: 8. From germline, CDR1 is SGHTA and CDR2 FQGTGA. The CDR3 has 16 residues. The CDR3 spells CASSLAPGLAYETQYF. DNA for the CDR3: TGTGCCAGCAGCTTAGCCCCGGGACTAGCGTACGAGACCCAGTACTTC. Using reference TRBV7-3 and TRBJ2-5 for the parts outside the CDR3, the full variable domain is GAGVSQTPSNKVTEKGKYVELRCDPISGHTALYWYRQSLGQGPEFLIYFQGTGAADDSGLPNDRFFAVRPEGSVSTLKIQRTERGDSAVYLCASSLAPGLAYETQYFGPGTRLLVL.

The chain is built from TRBV2 and TRBJ2-7; D might be TRBD2 (6 bases). The CDR3 sequence is 13 residues long. Germline V gives CDR1 SNHLY, CDR2 FYNNEI. Trimming pared 6 bases from V and 1 base from J, leaving 10 bases between. The CDR3 loop is CASSGGTSYEQYF. DNA for the CDR3: TGTGCCAGCAGCGGCGGGACTTCCTACGAGCAGTACTTC.

This clonotype was seen a handful of times. This chain connects TRBV29-1 to TRBJ1-1; D not certain. CDR3 length equals 12 residues. Trimming left V 4 bases short and J 5 bases short, with 11 bases between. Germline CDR1 is SQVTM and CDR2 is ANQGSEA. The CDR3 here is CSVVEGSTEAFF. For the CDR3, the DNA is TGCAGCGTTGTAGAGGGTAGTACTGAAGCTTTCTTT. The full variable domain, rest sourced from reference TRBV29-1 and TRBJ1-1, is SAVISQKPSRDICQRGTSLTIQCQVDSQVTMMFWYRQQPGQSLTLIATANQGSEATYESGFVIDKFPISRPNLTFSTLTVSNMSPEDSSIYLCSVVEGSTEAFFGQGTRLTVV.

J is TRBJ2-2 and V is TRBV11-3, with D maybe TRBD2 (5 bases). The CDR3 has 15 residues. The germline V and J ends were trimmed by 5 bases and 2 bases, with 12 bases remaining between them. Germline loops: CDR1 SGHNT, CDR2 YENEEA. The CDR3, as DNA: TGTGCCAGCAGCCTCCGAGGACTCAACACCGGGGAGCTGTTTTTT. Translated, it gives CASSLRGLNTGELFF.

This chain links TRBV7-8 with TRBJ1-2; unclear D gene. This CDR3 has 14 residues. With 5 bases removed from V and 3 bases from J, the gap between germline ends came to 13 bases. Germline V gives CDR1 SGHVS, CDR2 FQNEAQ. The CDR3, as DNA: TGTGCCAGCAGCCCGATCGGACTGGACTATGGCTACACCTTC. Amino acids: CASSPIGLDYGYTF.

This chain joins TRBV7-9 and TRBJ2-7; D perhaps matches TRBD2 (6 bases). V was clipped by 5 bases and J by 2 bases, with 16 bases between them. This CDR3 has 15 amino acids. The germline CDR1 and CDR2 sequences are SEHNR and FQNEAQ (reference sequence). CDR3 protein: CASSPGVAAAYEQYF. The CDR3, as DNA: TGTGCCAGCAGCCCGGGGGTAGCGGCCGCCTACGAGCAGTACTTC.

This clonotype was counted a few times. The chain employs TRBV7-9 and TRBJ2-3, with D tentatively TRBD1 or TRBD2 (5 bases each). V was clipped by 3 bases and J by 5 bases, with 15 bases between them. Per the germline V gene, CDR1 is SEHNR and CDR2 is FQNEAQ (reference sequence). This CDR3 is 15 amino acids long. The CDR3 here is CASSFPGAALDTQYF. The CDR3 DNA follows: TGTGCCAGCAGCTTCCCCGGGGCCGCGTTAGATACGCAGTATTTT. The variable domain in full, completed from reference TRBV7-9 and TRBJ2-3, reads DTGVSQNPRHKITKRGQNVTFRCDPISEHNRLYWYRQTLGQGPEFLTYFQNEAQLEKSRLLSDRFSAERPKGSFSTLEIQRTEQGDSAMYLCASSFPGAALDTQYFGPGTRLTVL.

This clonotype has more than one count but fewer than ten. V is TRBV7-8 and J is TRBJ2-7; 8 bases are a match to TRBD2. Germline V CDR1 and CDR2: SGHVS, FQNEAQ. The CDR3 covers 17 residues. After removal of 5 bases from V and 3 bases from J, the junction contained 15 bases not matched to a gene. This chain's CDR3 is CASSQTNFQRGLYEQYF. The CDR3 coding sequence is TGTGCCAGCAGCCAAACAAACTTTCAGCGGGGGCTCTACGAGCAGTACTTC. Together with reference TRBV7-8 and TRBJ2-7, the CDR3 gives the full variable domain: GAGVSQSPRYKVAKRGQDVALRCDPISGHVSLFWYQQALGQGPEFLTYFQNEAQLDKSGLPSDRFFAERPEGSVSTLKIQRTQQEDSAVYLCASSQTNFQRGLYEQYFGPGTRLTVT.

This clonotype was seen a few times. The genes are TRBV5-6 and TRBJ2-5; D is perhaps TRBD2 (6 bases). The J call may be in error: the DNA end matches TRBJ2-1 better. This CDR3 has 16 residues. Germline V gene lookup returns CDR1 SGHDT and CDR2 YYEEEE. CDR3 protein: CASSTPGVTLDNEQFF. DNA of the CDR3: TGTGCCAGCAGCACACCGGGAGTTACCCTGGACAATGAGCAGTTCTTC.

The rearrangement uses TRBV28 and TRBJ2-7; D possibly uses TRBD1 or TRBD2 (5 bases each). The V gene lost 6 bases and the J gene lost 12 bases, with 18 bases spanning the gap. The germline gives CDR1 MDHEN, CDR2 SYDVKM. This CDR3 comprises 12 residues. The CDR3 sequence: CASRGTLLETYF. As DNA, the CDR3 is TGTGCCAGCAGGGGGACCCTCCTCGAGACGTACTTC.

This clonotype was picked up a small number of times. This chain joins TRBV29-1 and TRBJ2-7, with D maybe TRBD1 (7 bases). The length of the CDR3 is 13 residues. Trimming shortened V by 6 bases and J by 3 bases, and 15 bases separated the two germline ends. Per germline, CDR1 SQVTM and CDR2 ANQGSEA. The CDR3 region has the DNA TGCAGCGTAATTACAGGGGAGGTCTACGAGCAGTACTTC. This gives the protein CSVITGEVYEQYF.

Only a few counts were recorded for this clonotype. The junction differs from germline at one of its ends, possibly a read error. The chain links TRBV9 to TRBJ2-5, with 7 positions matching TRBD1. The tail of the sequence fits TRBJ2-7 better, so the J call may be wrong. Germline CDR1 is SGDLS and CDR2 is YYNGEE. This CDR3 is 15 amino acids long. CDR3 sequence (DNA): TGTGCCAGTAGCGTAGGGAACAGGGGCTCCTACGAGCAGTACTTC. As protein: CASSVGNRGSYEQYF.

The J gene is TRBJ2-3, the V gene TRBV4-2, with 13 positions matching TRBD2. Trimming removed 3 bases from V and 1 base from J; junction bases left unmatched: 10. CDR3 length: 19 amino acids. Germline CDR1 and CDR2: LGHNA and YNFKEQ. CDR3 amino acids: CASSHSTGTSGEGTDTQYF. In DNA form, the CDR3 reads TGTGCCAGCAGCCATTCTACCGGGACTAGCGGGGAAGGCACAGATACGCAGTATTTT.

This clonotype was counted a few times. As DNA, the CDR3 is TGCAGCGTTGTAAGGGACTCTGGAAACACCATATATTTT. Its translation: CSVVRDSGNTIYF. The chain carries TRBV29-1 and TRBJ1-3; no firm D call. The V and J ends lost 4 bases and 0 bases respectively, with 7 bases between them. This CDR3 region has 13 residues. Germline V gene lookup returns CDR1 SQVTM and CDR2 ANQGSEA.

The V gene is TRBV5-1, the J gene TRBJ1-1; the D gene is possibly TRBD1 (5 bases). Trimming stripped 4 bases from V and 4 bases from J, with 20 bases between. Per germline, CDR1 SGHRS and CDR2 YFSETQ. CDR3 length equals 16 residues. The CDR3 coding sequence is TGCGCCAGCAGCCCCCTCCTGACAGAAGGGGCCACTGAAGCTTTCTTT. The encoded protein is CASSPLLTEGATEAFF.

In the case of this clonotype: A single base separates this from a much larger clone, so it may be a read error. The chain joins TRBV12-3 or TRBV12-4 to TRBJ2-1; 7 nucleotides line up with TRBD1. This CDR3 contains 14 residues. The CDR3 protein is CASSLTGTYNERFF. As DNA, the CDR3 is TGTGCCAGCAGTCTGACAGGGACCTACAATGAGCGGTTCTTC.

The chain uses TRBV5-1 and TRBJ1-4, with TRBD1 as a possible D gene (6 bases). The CDR3 contains 14 residues. The V gene's germline CDR1 is SGHRS and CDR2 YFSETQ. Trimming cost V 0 bases and J 10 bases, with 13 bases left between them. The CDR3 DNA is TGCGCCAGCAGCTTGGAGGACAGCATGGGAAAACTGTTTTTT. It specifies CASSLEDSMGKLFF.

The rearrangement joins TRBV27 to TRBJ2-5; D possibly matches TRBD1 or TRBD2 (6 bases each). The J call is doubtful: the DNA matches TRBJ2-7 better. Germline V gives CDR1 MNHEY, CDR2 SMNVEV (reference sequence). The CDR3 runs 15 residues. DNA for the CDR3: TGTGCCAGCAGTTTATCGCCCGGGGGCAAGGACGAGCAGTACTTC. Translated, it gives CASSLSPGGKDEQYF.

The gene calls are TRBV7-9 and TRBJ1-4, with D maybe TRBD1 (5 bases). The CDR3 totals 16 residues. Trimming stripped 5 bases from V and 3 bases from J, with 16 bases between. Germline V CDR1 and CDR2: SEHNR, FQNEAQ (reference sequence). In DNA, the CDR3 is TGTGCCAGCAGCCGTCAGGGACCAGTTCCTAATGAAAAACTGTTTTTT. Protein product: CASSRQGPVPNEKLFF.

The V call is TRBV6-5, the J call TRBJ2-2; unclear D gene. Trimming shortened V by 1 base and J by 8 bases, and 8 bases separated the two germline ends. Germline lookup yields CDR1 MNHEY and CDR2 SVGAGI. The CDR3 consists of 13 residues. CDR3 in amino acids: CASSYLSSGELFF. The CDR3 DNA reads TGTGCCAGCAGTTACTTAAGTTCGGGGGAGCTGTTTTTT.

The chain carries TRBV19 and TRBJ1-5; 8 bases are shared with TRBD1. Germline values: CDR1 LNHDA, CDR2 SQIVND (reference sequence). Trimming at V came to 2 bases and at J to 7 bases, leaving 4 bases not matched to a gene. The length of the CDR3 is 14 residues. The DNA of the CDR3 is TGTGCCAGTAGTATACAGGGGGCCGAACAGCCCCAGCATTTT. It is translated as CASSIQGAEQPQHF.